One sample yielded the 24 T cell receptor beta chains listed below, sequenced in a study of identical twins. TCRdb fed the 5' RACE reads into MiXCR, producing one record per CDR3 protein. Found here are about 470,000 distinct CDR3 sequences, approximately 24% of them singletons; the top ten hold around 3%. These same records also appear under a second study, on T cells expressing NK-cell markers.

The material sequenced was CD4+ T cells sorted from blood. The source of these receptors is a young woman in good health.

This chain links TRBV19 with TRBJ2-1; D is ambiguous. The germline CDR1 and CDR2 sequences are LNHDA and SQIVND (reference sequence). Trimming shortened V by 7 bases and J by 6 bases, and 16 bases separated the two germline ends. The CDR3 covers 14 residues. DNA of the CDR3: TGTGCCAGTACTCGGACCCCGCAGGCCAATGAGCAGTTCTTC. This sequence encodes CASTRTPQANEQFF.

The chain couples TRBV12-3 or TRBV12-4 to TRBJ2-2; no clear D. CDR3 size: 13 residues. V was trimmed by 3 bases and J by 4 bases, leaving 6 bases between them. The chain's CDR3 is CASSFYFTGELFF. The DNA for the CDR3 is TGTGCCAGCAGTTTTTATTTCACCGGGGAGCTGTTTTTT.

The chain recombines TRBV6-1 with TRBJ2-7; D is possibly TRBD1 or TRBD2 (5 bases each). Germline CDR1 reads MNHNS; CDR2 reads SASEGT. Trimming took off 5 bases at V and 6 bases at J, with 17 bases between the two ends. This CDR3 spans 14 amino acids. CDR3 in DNA: TGTGCCAGCAGTCCGGACACGGGCGAGGGCGAGCAGTACTTC. Amino acids: CASSPDTGEGEQYF.

A few counts support this clonotype. The V gene is TRBV20-1, the J gene TRBJ1-1, with a possible D match to TRBD1 (6 bases). This CDR3 has 15 amino acids. CDR1 is DFQATT and CDR2 is SNEGSKA in the germline V gene (reference sequence). Trimming pared 1 base from V and 7 bases from J, leaving 19 bases between. The CDR3 DNA reads TGCAGTGCTAGAGGTAACGTCAGGGGCCAGCTTGAAGCTTTCTTT. Residues: CSARGNVRGQLEAFF.

This clonotype was counted between two and nine times. The chain has TRBV15 and TRBJ2-7, with unresolved D. V lost 0 bases, J lost 3 bases, and 9 bases lay in between. The CDR3 totals 14 residues. The germline V gene has CDR1 LNHNV and CDR2 YYDKDF (reference sequence). CDR3 region: CATSREWTNYEQYF. CDR3 coding DNA: TGTGCCACCAGCAGAGAGTGGACCAACTACGAGCAGTACTTC.

Only a few counts were recorded for this clonotype. The gene calls are TRBV5-6 and TRBJ2-1, with D tentatively TRBD2 (5 bases). In germline, CDR1 is SGHDT, CDR2 YYEEEE. CDR3 size: 14 residues. V was clipped by 0 bases and J by 7 bases, with 11 bases between them. The CDR3 sequence: CASSLALGENEQFF. The CDR3 nucleotides read TGTGCCAGCAGCTTGGCTCTTGGGGAGAATGAGCAGTTCTTC.

This clonotype was detected only a few times. The genes are TRBV24-1 and TRBJ2-3, with 12 bases aligning to TRBD1. CDR3 length: 16 amino acids. CDR1 and CDR2 from the germline V gene are KGHDR and SFDVKD. Germline trimming cut 3 bases from V and 3 bases from J; bases unmatched to any gene: 3. The CDR3 DNA is TGTGCCACCAGTGATCCGGGACAGGGGGCGACAGATACGCAGTATTTT. It specifies CATSDPGQGATDTQYF.

V is TRBV20-1 and J is TRBJ1-5, with D possibly being TRBD1 (6 bases). V lost 1 base and J 6 bases, leaving 13 bases between the germline ends. The CDR3 sequence is 14 residues long. CDR1 and CDR2 (germline): DFQATT, SNEGSKA (reference sequence). The CDR3 sequence: CSARGTVLGQPQHF. The CDR3, as DNA: TGCAGTGCTAGAGGGACAGTCTTAGGTCAGCCCCAGCATTTT.

The V gene is TRBV29-1, the J gene TRBJ2-2; D unresolved. The CDR3 totals 13 residues. Trimming stripped 4 bases from V and 0 bases from J, with 6 bases between. CDR1 SQVTM and CDR2 ANQGSEA come from the germline V gene. CDR3 DNA sequence: TGCAGCGTTGGCGGTGCGAACACCGGGGAGCTGTTTTTT. Translation gives CSVGGANTGELFF.

This clonotype turned up a few times. The CDR3, as DNA: TGTGCCAGCAGTTTAAGGGGCCCTTACACAGATACGCAGTATTTT. Amino acid sequence: CASSLRGPYTDTQYF. The chain joins TRBV27 to TRBJ2-3; perhaps TRBD1 as D (5 bases). Germline-derived CDR1 and CDR2 are MNHEY and SMNVEV (reference sequence). The CDR3 is 15 residues long. Trimming stripped 2 bases from V and 2 bases from J, with 11 bases between.

This clonotype was seen only a few times. The chain carries TRBV6-1 and TRBJ2-2, with TRBD2 as a possible D gene (5 bases). V lost 4 bases to trimming and J lost 7 bases, with 19 bases between them. Germline lookup yields CDR1 MNHNS and CDR2 SASEGT. This CDR3 is 16 amino acids long. CDR3 nucleotide sequence: TGTGCCAGCAGTGGTACTAGTCGCGCGATAAGCGGGGAGCTGTTTTTT. Residues: CASSGTSRAISGELFF.

This clonotype was seen a handful of times. This chain links TRBV4-3 with TRBJ2-1; 11 bases agree with TRBD2. The CDR3 loop spans 16 amino acids. Germline CDR1 LGHNA, CDR2 YSLEER. V was pared by 4 bases and J by 7 bases, with 9 bases of the junction left unmatched. CDR3 coding DNA: TGCGCCAGCAGCCGACTAGCGGGAAGTATTGGGAATGAGCAGTTCTTC. Its translation: CASSRLAGSIGNEQFF.

This clonotype was seen only a few times. The rearrangement uses TRBV5-1 and TRBJ1-2; no clear D gene. Trimming removed 0 bases from V and 1 base from J, with 10 bases in between. The CDR3 loop spans 15 amino acids. In germline, CDR1 is SGHRS, CDR2 YFSETQ. The CDR3 region has the DNA TGCGCCAGCAGCTTGGGGACTTCCTTTAACTATGGCTACACCTTC. Its protein is CASSLGTSFNYGYTF.

This clonotype was found a few times. The rearrangement joins TRBV3-1 to TRBJ2-7, with D possibly TRBD2 on 6 matching bases. Germline V gene lookup returns CDR1 LGHDT and CDR2 YNNKEL (reference sequence). The ends were cut back, 4 bases at V and 6 bases at J, with 19 bases in the middle. CDR3 size: 15 residues. The CDR3 protein is CASSPSGLYRLEQYF. In DNA form, the CDR3 reads TGTGCCAGCAGCCCATCGGGACTTTACCGCCTCGAGCAGTACTTC.

The J gene is TRBJ1-1, the V gene TRBV5-1; 11 bases match TRBD1. The length of the CDR3 is 18 residues. The germline V gene encodes CDR1 SGHRS and CDR2 YFSETQ. V shed 2 bases and J 4 bases; nucleotides not matched to a gene: 13. In DNA form, the CDR3 reads TGCGCCAGCAGCTTCCCGGGACAGGGGGAGATTTGGCCCACTGAAGCTTTCTTT. It yields the protein CASSFPGQGEIWPTEAFF.

The chain combines TRBV5-1 with TRBJ1-1, with D possibly being TRBD1 (5 bases). The length of the CDR3 is 14 residues. V lost 3 bases and J lost 1, with 10 bases in between. The V gene's germline CDR1 is SGHRS and CDR2 YFSETQ. CDR3 residues: CASSSRGGNTEAFF. DNA of the CDR3: TGCGCCAGCAGCTCCCGGGGGGGGAACACTGAAGCTTTCTTT. The complete variable domain, with remaining parts taken from reference TRBV5-1 and TRBJ1-1, reads KAGVTQTPRYLIKTRGQQVTLSCSPISGHRSVSWYQQTPGQGLQFLFEYFSETQRNKGNFPGRFSGRQFSNSRSEMNVSTLELGDSALYLCASSSRGGNTEAFFGQGTRLTVV.

The chain combines TRBV5-1 with TRBJ2-5, with D unresolved. The germline V gene has CDR1 SGHRS and CDR2 YFSETQ. V was clipped by 0 bases and J by 0 bases, with 6 bases between them. This CDR3 region has 14 residues. The DNA for the CDR3 is TGCGCCAGCAGCTTGGCGACGTACCAAGAGACCCAGTACTTC. Its translation is CASSLATYQETQYF.

Only a few counts were recorded for this clonotype. The V call is TRBV19, the J call TRBJ1-5, with D hard to call. CDR1 is LNHDA and CDR2 is SQIVND in the germline V gene (reference sequence). Trimming pared 2 bases from V and 6 bases from J, leaving 5 bases between. The CDR3 has 12 residues. As DNA, the CDR3 is TGTGCCAGTAGTATATTGGGTCAGCCCCAGCATTTT. It is translated as CASSILGQPQHF. The whole variable domain, remainder taken from reference TRBV19 and TRBJ1-5, is DGGITQSPKYLFRKEGQNVTLSCEQNLNHDAMYWYRQDPGQGLRLIYYSQIVNDFQKGDIAEGYSVSREKKESFPLTVTSAQKNPTAFYLCASSILGQPQHFGDGTRLSIL.

This chain links TRBV25-1 with TRBJ2-7, with D perhaps TRBD1 or TRBD2 (5 bases each). The germline CDR1 and CDR2 sequences are MGHDK and SYGVNS. The length of the CDR3 is 13 residues. Trimming took 10 bases from V and 6 from J, leaving 19 bases between them. The CDR3: CATRLFGDGEQYF. The DNA of the CDR3 is TGTGCCACCCGCCTTTTCGGGGACGGCGAGCAGTACTTC.

This clonotype has only a few counts. V gene TRBV7-9 combines with J gene TRBJ2-3; 7 positions match TRBD1. The CDR3 spans 15 residues. Germline-derived CDR1 and CDR2 are SEHNR and FQNEAQ (reference sequence). V lost 0 bases, J lost 2 bases, and 2 bases stayed unmatched. CDR3 region: CASSLAGQHTDTQYF. The CDR3 nucleotides read TGTGCCAGCAGCTTAGCGGGACAGCACACAGATACGCAGTATTTT.

The rearrangement joins TRBV20-1 to TRBJ2-1; 9 bases are a match to TRBD2. This CDR3 has 14 amino acids. Unmatched junction bases numbered 12, after V lost 3 bases and J lost 12 bases. The germline V gene encodes CDR1 DFQATT and CDR2 SNEGSKA (reference sequence). CDR3 region: CSASLGSGGGWQFF. Written as DNA, the CDR3 is TGCAGTGCTAGTTTGGGTAGCGGGGGAGGCTGGCAGTTCTTC.

Notes on this clonotype: At one boundary the junction diverges from the germline segment, which might be a read error. This chain joins TRBV20-1 and TRBJ2-5, with D possibly being TRBD2 (6 bases). The CDR3 sequence is 16 residues long. Germline CDR1 is DFQATT and CDR2 is SNEGSKA (reference sequence). The CDR3 DNA sequence: TGCTGTGCTAGAGATCTCGAAGGAGGGGAACAAGAGACCCAGTACTTC. Amino acid sequence: CCARDLEGGEQETQYF.

This clonotype showed up many times. The J gene is TRBJ1-2, the V gene TRBV5-1; D not resolved. The CDR3 sequence is 11 residues long. In germline, CDR1 is SGHRS, CDR2 YFSETQ. V lost 3 bases, J lost 3 bases, and 3 bases lay in between. CDR3 residues: CASSSHYGYTF. Written as DNA, the CDR3 is TGCGCCAGCAGCTCACACTATGGCTACACCTTC.

The V call is TRBV20-1, the J call TRBJ1-1, with a tentative D call TRBD1 (6 bases). Trimming cost V 3 bases and J 4 bases, with 12 bases left between them. CDR1 is DFQATT and CDR2 is SNEGSKA in the germline V gene (reference sequence). The length of the CDR3 is 13 residues. CDR3 in DNA: TGCAGTGCTAGGAAGGGGGATGGCACTGAAGCTTTCTTT. Translated: CSARKGDGTEAFF.